One sample yielded the 5 T cell receptor beta chains listed below, sequenced in a study of identical twins. One entry per CDR3 protein, called by TCRdb with MiXCR from the 5' RACE reads. The table records about 810,000 distinct CDR3 sequences, around an eighth of them present only once. These data were likewise used in another study, on yellow fever vaccine responses in identical twins.

Sequencing was performed on PBMCs. These receptors were taken from a woman under 30 in good health.

This clonotype has more than one count but fewer than ten. This chain connects TRBV28 to TRBJ1-5; D unclear. V was trimmed by 7 bases and J by 11 bases, leaving 24 bases between them. CDR3 length: 15 residues. CDR1 and CDR2 from the germline V gene are MDHEN and SYDVKM. In DNA, the CDR3 is TGTGCCAGCACAGGCCGAGACACCCGGCAATGGTCCCAGCATTTT. Amino acid sequence: CASTGRDTRQWSQHF.

In this sample, this clonotype turned up many times. The chain links TRBV12-3 or TRBV12-4 to TRBJ1-2; D is perhaps TRBD1 (6 bases). The CDR3 spans 11 residues. The V end was cut by 11 bases, the J end by 4 bases, with 11 bases between. The CDR3: CAARGVYGYTF. In DNA, the CDR3 is TGTGCCGCCAGGGGTGTCTATGGCTACACCTTC.

The sample holds a few counts of this clonotype. The chain recombines TRBV6-1 with TRBJ1-1; no firm D call. Germline CDR1 and CDR2: MNHNS and SASEGT. V gave up 6 bases and J gave up 0 bases, with 17 bases separating them. The CDR3 is made up of 16 amino acids. The CDR3 sequence: CASRPTRTGMNTEAFF. The CDR3 region has the DNA TGTGCCAGCAGACCTACCCGGACGGGCATGAACACTGAAGCTTTCTTT.

Ten or more counts support this clonotype. The CDR3 region has the DNA TGCAGTGCTTACCAAGAGACCCAGTACTTC. This translates into CSAYQETQYF. The chain couples TRBV20-1 to TRBJ2-5; D unresolved. Trimming left V 5 bases short and J 0 bases short, with 1 base between. The CDR3 spans 10 residues. Germline V CDR1 and CDR2: DFQATT, SNEGSKA (reference sequence).

This clonotype occurred many times. For the CDR3, the DNA is TGTGCCAGCAGTGCTTCTAGCGGAGCCTACGAGCAGTACTTC. Protein sequence: CASSASSGAYEQYF. V gene TRBV6-1 combines with J gene TRBJ2-7; 7 bases line up with TRBD2. CDR3 length: 14 residues. The germline V gene has CDR1 MNHNS and CDR2 SASEGT. V gave up 4 bases and J gave up 2 bases; unmatched junction bases: 5.